The 7 T cell receptor beta chains below come from one sample, sequenced in a study of Graves' ophthalmopathy and Graves' hyperthyroidism. RNA transcripts provided the template for amplifying TCR beta CDR3 regions. RT-PCR with HTBI primers came first, then second-round multiplex PCR. One entry per CDR3 protein results from TCRdb running MiXCR on the multiplex PCR reads. The sample contains hundreds of thousands of distinct CDR3 sequences, around a fifth of which appear only once. Sample: peripheral blood. All receptors derive from a woman aged 18-29 years with stable Graves' hyperthyroidism.

This clonotype was counted at least ten times. The V and J genes are TRBV6-1 and TRBJ1-2; D unresolved. The CDR3 loop spans 13 amino acids. Germline V lookup: CDR1 MNHNS, CDR2 SASEGT. V lost 7 bases and J lost 3, with 12 bases in between. The CDR3 DNA reads TGTGCCAGCATGTCCTCCTTCGACTATGGCTACACCTTC. Amino acids: CASMSSFDYGYTF.

The sample holds many counts of this clonotype. The chain couples TRBV30 to TRBJ2-7; 8 bases are a match to TRBD1. The CDR3 is 13 residues long. V lost 7 bases to trimming and J lost 4 bases; unmatched junction nucleotides: 9. The germline V gene encodes CDR1 GTSNPN and CDR2 SVGIG (reference sequence). DNA of the CDR3: TGTGCCTTGTTCAGGGGGCGCGGTTACGAGCAGTACTTC. It encodes CALFRGRGYEQYF. The full variable domain, in which reference TRBV30 and TRBJ2-7 provide the parts outside the CDR3, is SQTIHQWPATLVQPVGSPLSLECTVEGTSNPNLYWYRQAAGRGLQLLFYSVGIGQISSEVPQNLSASRPQDRQFILSSKKLLLSDSGFYLCALFRGRGYEQYFGPGTRLTVT.

The rearrangement uses TRBV6-2 or TRBV6-3 and TRBJ2-5; D might be TRBD1 (5 bases). V was pared by 7 bases and J by 0 bases, with 15 bases between. Per germline, CDR1 MNHEY and CDR2 SVGEGT. The CDR3 is made up of 15 amino acids. The CDR3 reads CASTYTTGNQETQYF. The CDR3 coding sequence is TGTGCCAGCACCTATACCACAGGAAACCAAGAGACCCAGTACTTC.

This clonotype was found many times. V and J are TRBV25-1 and TRBJ1-5, with 8 bases identical to TRBD1. V dropped 8 bases and J dropped 4; count of bases not matched to a gene: 10. This CDR3 region has 15 residues. The germline CDR1 and CDR2 sequences are MGHDK and SYGVNS. CDR3 protein: CASGGQGPTNQPQHF. Here the CDR3 DNA reads TGTGCCAGCGGCGGACAGGGACCGACTAATCAGCCCCAGCATTTT.

This clonotype was found many times. The chain uses TRBV5-6 and TRBJ2-7, with TRBD1 identical over 11 bases. This CDR3 is 15 amino acids long. Germline CDR1 is SGHDT and CDR2 is YYEEEE. J gave up 2 bases and V 4 bases, and 5 bases lay outside the gene matches. The CDR3 nucleotides are TGTGCCAGCAGCCACCCGGGACAGGGGGCCTACGAGCAGTACTTC. Amino acids: CASSHPGQGAYEQYF.

This clonotype was picked up many times. The chain recombines TRBV28 with TRBJ2-2; TRBD1 aligns across 9 bases. Germline assignment: CDR1 MDHEN and CDR2 SYDVKM. Unmatched junction bases numbered 5, after V lost 5 bases and J lost 4 bases. The CDR3 has 15 residues. Here the CDR3 reads CASSLRDRATGELFF. The CDR3 region has the DNA TGTGCCAGCAGTCTCCGGGACAGGGCCACCGGGGAGCTGTTTTTT.

The sample holds many counts of this clonotype. The CDR3 protein is CASSFWEKQETQYF. In nucleotides, the CDR3 is TGTGCCAGCAGTTTTTGGGAGAAACAAGAGACCCAGTACTTC. The chain links TRBV12-3 or TRBV12-4 to TRBJ2-5; perhaps TRBD2 as D (5 bases). Trimming pared 3 bases from V and 2 bases from J, leaving 10 bases between. This CDR3 spans 14 amino acids.